This T cell receptor beta chain originates from a study of CD8 T cells in ankylosing spondylitis. The authors made TCR beta libraries by quantitative 5'-RACE with molecular barcodes. MiXCR, run by TCRdb on the 5' RACE reads, gives a single entry per CDR3 protein. There are about 540,000 distinct CDR3 sequences in the sample; roughly 13% occur only once, and nearly 7% lies in the top ten. Study observations and caveats: Roughly eight highly homologous variants made up a TCR beta motif that seemed to typify ankylosing spondylitis blood. Within peripheral blood, clones linked to disease were CD8+ and relatively rare. Reactive arthritis synovial fluid and blood were previously reported to contain some motif variants. Disease-linked clones reportedly concentrated significantly in matched ankylosing spondylitis synovial fluid.

CDR3 length: 14 residues. Trimming took 1 base from V and 4 from J, leaving 9 bases between them. Germline CDR1 and CDR2: KGHDR and SFDVKD. This clonotype occurred many times. No antigen is known for it. Sequenced: blood, either unsorted or a sorted T cell fraction (not recorded which). The TCR comes from a male donor with ankylosing spondylitis. The chain recombines TRBV24-1 with TRBJ2-5; maybe TRBD2 (6 bases). As DNA, the CDR3 is TGTGCCACCAGTGATTTCTCGGGGGTAGAGACCCAGTACTTC. Amino acids: CATSDFSGVETQYF.